This entry lists 12 T cell receptor beta chains sequenced from one sample in a study of blood T cell repertoires in COVID-19. The repertoire was sequenced with immunoSEQ multiplex PCR; TCRdb's copy has only in-frame clones and lacks some. The sample yields 110,000 to 150,000 clones, 84% seen once. The source material was peripheral blood. These TCRs come from a man aged 55 to 69 with active or convalescent COVID-19.

The V gene is TRBV4-1, the J gene TRBJ2-1, with D possibly matching TRBD2 (6 bases). The CDR3 totals 15 residues. Germline CDR1 and CDR2: MGHRA and YSYEKL. Trimming pared 4 bases from V and 7 bases from J, leaving 17 bases between. The CDR3 spells CASSPVGGTVNEQFF. In DNA, the CDR3 is TGCGCCAGCAGCCCAGTAGGCGGGACGGTGAATGAGCAGTTCTTC.

This clone is a singleton in its sample. The V call is TRBV19, the J call TRBJ2-3; 9 bases fit TRBD2. The CDR3 loop spans 15 amino acids. The germline gives CDR1 LNHDA, CDR2 SQIVND (reference sequence). V was pared by 5 bases and J by 4 bases, with 7 bases of the junction left unmatched. In nucleotides, the CDR3 is TGTGCCAGTAGTCCCCAGCGGGGGGATTCAGATACGCAGTATTTT. Protein: CASSPQRGDSDTQYF.

This rearrangement joins TRBV9 to TRBJ2-5; D is perhaps TRBD1 (6 bases). The ends were cut back, 3 bases at V and 5 bases at J, with 17 bases in the middle. The CDR3 contains 15 residues. Germline loops: CDR1 SGDLS, CDR2 YYNGEE. CDR3 coding DNA: TGTGCCAGCAGCGAAAACAGGGCTCGTAGTGAGACCCAGTACTTC. It encodes CASSENRARSETQYF. Filled out from reference TRBV9 and TRBJ2-5, the complete variable domain reads DSGVTQTPKHLITATGQRVTLRCSPRSGDLSVYWYQQSLDQGLQFLIQYYNGEERAKGNILERFSAQQFPDLHSELNLSSLELGDSALYFCASSENRARSETQYFGPGTRLLVL.

The CDR3 loop is CATRHRGGTDTQYF. Written as DNA, the CDR3 is TGTGCCACGAGACACAGGGGGGGGACAGATACGCAGTATTTT. This chain connects TRBV24-1 to TRBJ2-3, with a weak D call TRBD1 (8 bases). Deletions cut 10 bases from V and 3 bases from J, with 16 bases between. The CDR3 is made up of 14 amino acids. The V gene's germline CDR1 is KGHDR and CDR2 SFDVKD.

The chain recombines TRBV15 with TRBJ1-2; D call uncertain. The CDR3 consists of 18 residues. V was shortened by 1 base and J by 4 bases, with 22 bases between the two germline ends. Per the germline V gene, CDR1 is LNHNV and CDR2 is YYDKDF (reference sequence). The chain's CDR3 is CATSRVGVGLGRSYGYTF. DNA of the CDR3: TGTGCCACCAGCAGAGTAGGAGTAGGGTTGGGGAGGTCCTATGGCTACACCTTC.

V usage is TRBV25-1 and J usage is TRBJ2-1, with D possibly TRBD1 on 6 matching bases. The CDR3 loop spans 15 amino acids. CDR1 and CDR2 (germline): MGHDK, SYGVNS. V lost 8 bases to trimming and J lost 0 bases, with 14 bases between them. The CDR3 DNA is TGTGCCAGCTCCAGGGGACATAGCTCCTACAATGAGCAGTTCTTC. This gives the protein CASSRGHSSYNEQFF. Complete variable domain (other parts from reference TRBV25-1 and TRBJ2-1): EADIYQTPRYLVIGTGKKITLECSQTMGHDKMYWYQQDPGMELHLIHYSYGVNSTEKGDLSSESTVSRIRTEHFPLTLESARPSHTSQYLCASSRGHSSYNEQFFGPGTRLTVL.

This clone was picked up a small number of times. The V call is TRBV5-1, the J call TRBJ2-3, with TRBD2 matching over 11 bases. The CDR3 runs 17 residues. The V gene's germline CDR1 is SGHRS and CDR2 YFSETQ. The V gene end was trimmed by 5 bases and the J gene end by 0 bases; junction bases not matched to a gene: 8. The CDR3 loop reads CASSRTSGFTSTDTQYF. The DNA of the CDR3 is TGCGCCAGCAGTCGGACTAGCGGGTTTACTAGCACAGATACGCAGTATTTT.

This clone was seen a few times. The rearrangement uses TRBV13 and TRBJ1-6; no clear D. Per germline, CDR1 PRHDT and CDR2 FYEKMQ (reference sequence). Between the trimmed V and J ends, which lost 5 bases and 8 bases, there was a span of 7 bases. This CDR3 spans 12 amino acids. CDR3 residues: CASSPRDSPLHF. The DNA of the CDR3 is TGTGCCAGCAGCCCCCGAGATTCACCCCTCCACTTT.

V is TRBV15 and J is TRBJ1-6; TRBD1 is a possible D gene (6 bases). The CDR3 has 14 residues. The ends were cut back, 0 bases at V and 10 bases at J, with 10 bases in the middle. Germline lookup yields CDR1 LNHNV and CDR2 YYDKDF (reference sequence). CDR3 nucleotide sequence: TGTGCCACCAGCAGAGATCCAGGGGAATCACCCCTCCACTTT. Protein: CATSRDPGESPLHF.

The chain is built from TRBV19 and TRBJ1-5; 8 positions match TRBD1. CDR3 length: 16 amino acids. Trimming cost V 3 bases and J 1 base; bases outside gene matches: 5. From germline, CDR1 is LNHDA and CDR2 SQIVND (reference sequence). The CDR3 protein is CASSILQGESNQPQHF. CDR3 DNA sequence: TGTGCCAGTAGTATTCTACAGGGGGAGAGCAATCAGCCCCAGCATTTT.

The rearrangement links TRBV19 to TRBJ2-7, with a possible D match to TRBD1 (5 bases). The V end lost 4 bases, the J end lost 2 bases, and 12 bases lay between the germline ends. The germline gives CDR1 LNHDA, CDR2 SQIVND (reference sequence). This CDR3 has 14 residues. CDR3 region: CASSTQTAPYEQYV. The CDR3 nucleotides read TGTGCCAGTAGTACCCAGACAGCACCCTACGAGCAGTACGTC.

The V call is TRBV4-3, the J call TRBJ2-3; 8 bases match TRBD2. Germline V gene data show CDR1 as LGHNA and CDR2 as YSLEER. The trim removed 5 bases at V and 5 bases at J, leaving 15 bases unmatched. CDR3 length: 17 amino acids. The chain's CDR3 is CASSAHPIAGRGDTQYF. DNA for the CDR3: TGCGCCAGCAGCGCACACCCTATAGCGGGGAGAGGAGATACGCAGTATTTT.